This T cell receptor (beta chain) came from a study of blood T cell repertoires in COVID-19. Overall study: There were acute and convalescent COVID-19 samples, and they came from the United States, Italy and Spain. T cells, B-cell-depleted T cells, or PBMCs supplied cDNA or gDNA.

Repertoires were generated with immunoSEQ multiplex PCR, while TCRdb's copy carries only in-frame clones and drops some. The sample carries hundreds of thousands of clones, roughly 84% recorded once. V was pared by 3 bases and J by 15 bases, with 9 bases of the junction left unmatched. From germline, CDR1 is LNHDA and CDR2 SQIVND (reference sequence). This CDR3 is built from 13 residues. The sample was peripheral blood. The chain couples TRBV19 to TRBJ2-1; 9 bases line up with TRBD1. The TCR originated in a woman between 40 and 55 years old who had recovered from COVID-19. Written as DNA, the CDR3 is TGTGCCAGTAGTATGCCCAACAGGGGGCCTAGGTTCTTC. Its translation is CASSMPNRGPRFF. Looking up the rest from reference TRBV19 and TRBJ2-1 gives the full variable domain: DGGITQSPKYLFRKEGQNVTLSCEQNLNHDAMYWYRQDPGQGLRLIYYSQIVNDFQKGDIAEGYSVSREKKESFPLTVTSAQKNPTAFYLCASSMPNRGPRFFGPGTRLTVL.